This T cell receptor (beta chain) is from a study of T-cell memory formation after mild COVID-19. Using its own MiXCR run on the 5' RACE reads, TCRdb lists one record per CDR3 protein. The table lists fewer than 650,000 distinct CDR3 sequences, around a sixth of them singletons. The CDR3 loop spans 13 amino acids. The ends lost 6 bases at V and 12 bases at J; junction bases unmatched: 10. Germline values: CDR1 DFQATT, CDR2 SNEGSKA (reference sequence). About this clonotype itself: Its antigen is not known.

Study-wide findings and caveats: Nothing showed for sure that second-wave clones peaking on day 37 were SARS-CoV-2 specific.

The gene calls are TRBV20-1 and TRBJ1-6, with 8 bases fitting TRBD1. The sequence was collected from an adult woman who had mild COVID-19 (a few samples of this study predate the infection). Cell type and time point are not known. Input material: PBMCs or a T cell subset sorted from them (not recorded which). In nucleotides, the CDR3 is TGCAGTGCACGCCCGGACAGGGCGGGACCCCTCCACTTT. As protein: CSARPDRAGPLHF.